These 21 T cell receptor beta chains came from one sample sequenced in a study of T cell responses to AZD1222 COVID-19 vaccine. Only in-frame clones appear in the TCRdb table, and some are missing; sequencing was by immunoSEQ multiplex PCR. The table lists approximately 140,000 clones, 92% of them singletons. This specimen was peripheral blood, taken 28 days after the second AZD1222 dose. These receptors were taken from an adult who received the AZD1222 COVID-19 vaccine.

The J gene is TRBJ1-4, the V gene TRBV27; a possible D gene is TRBD1 (6 bases). The CDR3 sequence is 14 residues long. V lost 8 bases, J lost 8 bases, and 18 bases lay in between. Germline assignment: CDR1 MNHEY and CDR2 SMNVEV (reference sequence). The CDR3 is CASRPSGTKEKLFF. The CDR3 nucleotides are TGTGCCAGCCGACCCTCAGGGACAAAAGAAAAACTGTTTTTT.

This clone was recorded a few times. The rearrangement uses TRBV5-1 and TRBJ2-7, with 7 bases that match TRBD2. CDR3 length: 15 residues. In germline, CDR1 is SGHRS, CDR2 YFSETQ. V was clipped by 3 bases and J by 2 bases; unmatched bases: 8. DNA for the CDR3: TGCGCCAGCAGCTCGACTGGCGGGGGAACCTACGAGCAGTACTTC. This translates into CASSSTGGGTYEQYF.

This rearrangement joins TRBV9 to TRBJ2-7; 8 nucleotides match TRBD2. The ends lost 0 bases at V and 3 bases at J; junction bases unmatched: 8. CDR1 and CDR2 (germline): SGDLS, YYNGEE. CDR3 size: 16 residues. The CDR3 DNA follows: TGTGCCAGCAGCGTAGATTTAAGGAGCGGGAGCTACGAGCAGTACTTC. This codes for CASSVDLRSGSYEQYF.

The rearrangement joins TRBV4-1 to TRBJ1-2; D gene unclear. Germline V CDR1 and CDR2: MGHRA, YSYEKL. The CDR3 is 16 residues long. V lost 0 bases to trimming and J lost 0 bases, with 11 bases between them. The CDR3 region is CASSQETLTPNYGYTF. CDR3 bases: TGCGCCAGCAGCCAAGAGACCTTAACCCCTAACTATGGCTACACCTTC.

This rearrangement joins TRBV2 to TRBJ2-6; TRBD2 agrees at 10 bases. After removal of 6 bases from V and 2 bases from J, the junction contained 10 bases not matched to a gene. CDR1 is SNHLY, CDR2 FYNNEI, per germline. This CDR3 has 18 amino acids. The CDR3 DNA is TGTGCCAGCAGGGACCCCTCAGCGGGGGGGCCTGGGGCCAACGTCCTGACTTTC. This encodes CASRDPSAGGPGANVLTF.

The chain recombines TRBV2 with TRBJ2-7; TRBD1 matches at 8 bases. The V and J ends lost 6 bases and 1 base, in that order; junction bases with no gene match: 8. The CDR3 runs to 15 residues. CDR1 and CDR2 from the germline V gene are SNHLY and FYNNEI. The CDR3 loop reads CASRIDRGPSYEQYF. CDR3 in DNA: TGTGCCAGCAGAATTGACAGGGGTCCTTCCTACGAGCAGTACTTC.

In DNA, the CDR3 is TGTGCCAGCAGCTCCGGGGTCGCGAAGCATTTT. Its translation is CASSSGVAKHF. V gene TRBV7-2 combines with J gene TRBJ1-5; D ambiguous. The ends were cut back, 4 bases at V and 14 bases at J, with 12 bases in the middle. The CDR3 is 11 amino acids. Germline V gene lookup returns CDR1 SGHTA and CDR2 FQGNSA.

This rearrangement joins TRBV5-1 to TRBJ2-1, with D perhaps being TRBD1 or TRBD2 (5 bases each). The germline CDR1 and CDR2 sequences are SGHRS and YFSETQ. The germline V and J ends were trimmed by 2 bases and 0 bases, with 15 bases remaining between them. The CDR3 length is 17 residues. The CDR3 reads CASSFGTLANSYNEQFF. The DNA of the CDR3 is TGCGCCAGCAGCTTTGGGACCCTAGCAAACTCCTACAATGAGCAGTTCTTC.

V and J are TRBV7-9 and TRBJ1-5; D is unclear. Between the trimmed V and J ends, which lost 2 bases and 1 base, there was a span of 3 bases. The germline gives CDR1 SEHNR, CDR2 FQNEAQ (reference sequence). This CDR3 has 13 residues. The CDR3 loop is CASSLTSNQPQHF. As DNA, the CDR3 is TGTGCCAGCAGCTTAACGAGCAATCAGCCCCAGCATTTT.

The J gene is TRBJ2-2, the V gene TRBV11-3, with 7 bases aligning to TRBD2. J lost 0 bases, V lost 6 bases, and 4 bases had no gene match. The CDR3 runs to 15 residues. Germline V gene lookup returns CDR1 SGHNT and CDR2 YENEEA. CDR3 nucleotides: TGTGCCAGCAGTCTGAGCGGGACGAACACCGGGGAGCTGTTTTTT. Protein sequence: CASSLSGTNTGELFF. The whole variable domain, filled in from reference TRBV11-3 and TRBJ2-2, reads EAGVVQSPRYKIIEKKQPVAFWCNPISGHNTLYWYLQNLGQGPELLIRYENEEAVDDSQLPKDRFSAERLKGVDSTLKIQPAELGDSAVYLCASSLSGTNTGELFFGEGSRLTVL.

This rearrangement joins TRBV4-3 to TRBJ2-2, with D uncertain. V lost 0 bases to trimming and J lost 0 bases, with 8 bases between them. CDR1 is LGHNA, CDR2 YSLEER, per germline. The CDR3 spans 16 residues. CDR3 in amino acids: CASSQEEGSNTGELFF. CDR3 bases: TGCGCCAGCAGCCAAGAGGAAGGTTCGAACACCGGGGAGCTGTTTTTT.

V and J are TRBV27 and TRBJ2-1; TRBD2 agrees at 7 bases. With 5 bases clipped from V and 7 bases from J, the junction kept 11 bases outside the gene matches. This CDR3 is built from 15 residues. Looked up from germline, CDR1 is MNHEY and CDR2 is SMNVEV (reference sequence). The CDR3 nucleotides read TGTGCCAGCAGTCGCCGCCTTGGGGGGGGTAATGAGCAGTTCTTC. Amino acids: CASSRRLGGGNEQFF.

By share, this clone ranks as medium-sized. The rearrangement joins TRBV15 to TRBJ2-7; 9 bases match TRBD1. The CDR3 is 13 amino acids. Germline CDR1 and CDR2: LNHNV and YYDKDF (reference sequence). Trimming at V came to 8 bases and at J to 3 bases, leaving 5 bases not matched to a gene. The CDR3 DNA reads as TGTGCCACCGGGACAGGGACCATCTACGAGCAGTACTTC. The encoded protein is CATGTGTIYEQYF. The full variable domain, its missing parts supplied by reference TRBV15 and TRBJ2-7, is DAMVIQNPRYQVTQFGKPVTLSCSQTLNHNVMYWYQQKSSQAPKLLFHYYDKDFNNEADTPDNFQSRRPNTSFCFLDIRSPGLGDTAMYLCATGTGTIYEQYFGPGTRLTVT.

The chain couples TRBV4-3 to TRBJ2-1; D is unresolved. V was clipped by 3 bases and J by 9 bases, with 18 bases between them. The CDR3 totals 15 residues. CDR1 and CDR2 (germline): LGHNA, YSLEER. CDR3 amino acids: CASSQRPLLLGEQFF. The CDR3 coding sequence is TGCGCCAGCAGCCAGAGGCCCCTCCTCTTGGGTGAGCAGTTCTTC.

V is TRBV2 and J is TRBJ1-3; D is ambiguous. CDR1 SNHLY and CDR2 FYNNEI come from the germline V gene. V lost 9 bases to trimming and J lost 0 bases, with 12 bases between them. CDR3 length: 14 residues. This CDR3 is CARRSTSSGNTIYF. The CDR3 nucleotides read TGTGCCAGGCGATCGACAAGCTCTGGAAACACCATATATTTT.

The chain has TRBV4-1 and TRBJ2-3, with D perhaps matching TRBD1 (6 bases). The CDR3 is 15 amino acids. Looked up from germline, CDR1 is MGHRA and CDR2 is YSYEKL. The V and J ends lost 4 bases and 7 bases respectively, with 18 bases between them. CDR3 amino acids: CASSPGQTTEYTQYF. In DNA form, the CDR3 reads TGCGCCAGCAGCCCTGGACAGACGACCGAATATACGCAGTATTTT.

The chain links TRBV6-6 to TRBJ2-7; unclear D gene. CDR1 is MNHNY and CDR2 is SVGAGI in the germline V gene (reference sequence). Trimming shortened V by 0 bases and J by 7 bases, and 7 bases separated the two germline ends. CDR3 size: 12 residues. The CDR3: CASSYSRWEQYF. The CDR3 DNA reads as TGTGCCAGCAGTTACTCGCGGTGGGAGCAGTACTTC.

This clone was seen a handful of times. The chain links TRBV6-5 to TRBJ2-2; tentative D call: TRBD1 (6 bases). This CDR3 comprises 13 residues. V was shortened by 6 bases and J by 6 bases, with 11 bases between the two germline ends. Germline CDR1 and CDR2: MNHEY and SVGAGI. The CDR3 DNA follows: TGTGCCAGCAGGTTCAACAGGGCCGGGGAGCTGTTTTTT. Translation: CASRFNRAGELFF.

J is TRBJ1-4 and V is TRBV5-4; 10 nucleotides match TRBD1. The V gene's germline CDR1 is SGHNT and CDR2 YYREEE (reference sequence). J was trimmed by 7 bases and V by 4 bases; bases with no gene match: 7. The CDR3 consists of 15 residues. The CDR3 region is CASSGTGAFGEKLFF. CDR3 sequence (DNA): TGTGCCAGCAGCGGGACAGGGGCGTTTGGTGAAAAACTGTTTTTT.

V and J are TRBV6-5 and TRBJ1-5, with TRBD1 as a possible D gene (5 bases). Germline CDR1 is MNHEY and CDR2 is SVGAGI. The CDR3 runs 15 residues. V lost 6 bases to trimming and J lost 0 bases, with 12 bases between them. For the CDR3, the DNA is TGTGCCAGCAGATTTCGGGGGGGTAGCAATCAGCCCCAGCATTTT. This gives the protein CASRFRGGSNQPQHF.

V and J are TRBV4-2 and TRBJ1-1; D remains ambiguous. Trimming shortened V by 7 bases and J by 1 base, and 7 bases separated the two germline ends. This CDR3 has 12 residues. CDR1 is LGHNA and CDR2 is YNFKEQ in the germline V gene. The CDR3 reads CASKWGNTEAFF. CDR3 in DNA: TGTGCCAGCAAGTGGGGGAACACTGAAGCTTTCTTT.